This T cell receptor (beta chain) was captured in a study of cytomegalovirus exposure and HLA in healthy donors (TCRdb year 2017). Background for the entire study: A later analysis indicated that the roughly 120 validation repertoires were generated on the platform also employed for the approximately 700 repertoires of the first cohort. The study aimed to test whether cataloging public T cell receptors could reveal signatures of past pathogen exposure. Along with the roughly 670-subject first cohort, a separate validation cohort of over 90 different subjects was used. To predict cytomegalovirus infection status, the study combined high-throughput TCR immunosequencing, statistical association of individual TCRs with disease status, and machine learning. Overall results and qualifications from the work: In both the original and validation cohorts, the classifier was reported to diagnose cytomegalovirus status with high specificity and sensitivity. Across donors, most TCR sequences were observed very rarely, whereas some public TCRs were present in many individuals. The study gave a list of over 150 TCR beta chains associated with cytomegalovirus. In vitro tests confirmed that three of the cytomegalovirus-associated TCR beta chains recognize cytomegalovirus antigens. In a later analysis, TCRs clustered in the first cohort were found to also tend to co-occur in the roughly 120 validation repertoires, with approximately 94% of cluster scores above 0. The authors suggested that the approach could potentially be generalized to other disease states and immunological phenotypes. The validation cohort had no HLA typing available for a later analysis, so co-occurrence within that cohort was assessed over all 120 or so repertoires.

Separate from the approximately 700-subject first cohort, the validation cohort of about 120 subjects was the group to which the donors belonged. Note on this clone: The specificity of this receptor is unknown. Nothing much larger sits one base from this clone, and base qualities are not available.

CDR1 and CDR2 are drawn from the germline V gene (reference sequence): LNHNV, YYDKDF. Cut back by 1 base and 4 bases, the V and J ends lie 17 bases apart. Including the terminal cysteine and phenylalanine, the CDR3 comprises 16 residues. The kept DNA is CDR3 alone, 48 bases in frame from the first base. The method behind the library was the immunoSEQ multiplex PCR assay. Regarding the original processing steps: To diagnose cytomegalovirus status from the catalog of TCR beta chain sequences, a statistical classification framework was built. Held by TCRdb, this immuneACCESS table contains in-frame sequences only and omits some clones. Under half of the omission traces to an unresolved V gene where checked; the cause of the rest is unknown. Clone size and V and J calls were adopted from that table, with D and trimming inferred from the DNA. The sample table shows more than 95,000 clones, and 89% are seen once. 1.5% to 2.5% of the sample rests with the top ten.

Sequenced: PBMCs. The rearranged chain carries TRBV15 and TRBJ2-7, and the D gene may be TRBD1, 6 bases matching. This sequence was found in a woman aged 18-29 years in good health and CMV-seronegative. CDR3 sequence: CATSRALTNREYEQYF. The DNA sequence is given as TGTGCCACCAGCAGAGCGTTAACAAACAGGGAGTACGAGCAGTACTTC.